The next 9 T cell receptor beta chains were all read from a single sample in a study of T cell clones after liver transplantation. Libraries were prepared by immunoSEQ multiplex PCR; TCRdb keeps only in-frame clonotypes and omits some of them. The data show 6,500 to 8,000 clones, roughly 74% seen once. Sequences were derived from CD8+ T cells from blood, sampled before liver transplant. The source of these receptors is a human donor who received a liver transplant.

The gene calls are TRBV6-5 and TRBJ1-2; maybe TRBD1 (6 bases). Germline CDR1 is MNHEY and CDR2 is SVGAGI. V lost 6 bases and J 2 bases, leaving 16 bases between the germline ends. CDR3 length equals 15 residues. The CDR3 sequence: CASSSSDRKNYGYTF. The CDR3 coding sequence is TGTGCCAGCAGCTCTTCCGACAGGAAGAACTATGGCTACACCTTC.

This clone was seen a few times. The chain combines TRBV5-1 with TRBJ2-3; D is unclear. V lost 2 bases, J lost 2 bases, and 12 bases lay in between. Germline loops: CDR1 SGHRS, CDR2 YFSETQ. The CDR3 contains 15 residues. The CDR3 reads CASSFTSWSTDTQYF. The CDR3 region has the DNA TGCGCCAGCAGCTTTACAAGTTGGTCCACAGATACGCAGTATTTT.

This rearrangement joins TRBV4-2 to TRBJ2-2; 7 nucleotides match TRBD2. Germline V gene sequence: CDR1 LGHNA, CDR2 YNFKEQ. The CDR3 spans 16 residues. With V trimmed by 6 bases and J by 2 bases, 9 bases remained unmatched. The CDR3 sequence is CASSREETVNTGELFF. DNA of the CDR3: TGTGCCAGCAGTCGGGAGGAGACAGTAAACACCGGGGAGCTGTTTTTT.

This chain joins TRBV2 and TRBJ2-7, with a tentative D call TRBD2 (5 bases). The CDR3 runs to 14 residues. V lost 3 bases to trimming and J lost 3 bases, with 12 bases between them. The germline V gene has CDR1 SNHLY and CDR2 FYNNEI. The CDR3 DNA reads TGTGCCAGCAGTGAGAGGGAAATGGTCTACGAGCAGTACTTC. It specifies CASSEREMVYEQYF.

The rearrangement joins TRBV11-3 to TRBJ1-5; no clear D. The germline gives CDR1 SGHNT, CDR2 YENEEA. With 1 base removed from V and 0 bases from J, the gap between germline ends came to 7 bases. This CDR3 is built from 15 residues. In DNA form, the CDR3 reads TGTGCCAGCAGCTTAGTTTCTATTAGCAATCAGCCCCAGCATTTT. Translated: CASSLVSISNQPQHF.

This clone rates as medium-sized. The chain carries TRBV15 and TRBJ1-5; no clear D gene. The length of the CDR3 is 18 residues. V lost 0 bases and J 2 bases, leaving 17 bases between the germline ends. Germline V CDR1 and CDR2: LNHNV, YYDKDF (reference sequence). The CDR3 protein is CATSRDSNTGSGNQPQHF. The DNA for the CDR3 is TGTGCCACCAGCAGAGATTCAAATACGGGGAGCGGCAATCAGCCCCAGCATTTT.

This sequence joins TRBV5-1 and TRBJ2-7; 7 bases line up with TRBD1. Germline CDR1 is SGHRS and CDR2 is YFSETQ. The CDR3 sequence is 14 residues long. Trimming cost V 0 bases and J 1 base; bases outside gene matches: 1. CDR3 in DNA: TGCGCCAGCAGCTTGGGGGGACAGTCCTACGAGCAGTACTTC. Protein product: CASSLGGQSYEQYF.

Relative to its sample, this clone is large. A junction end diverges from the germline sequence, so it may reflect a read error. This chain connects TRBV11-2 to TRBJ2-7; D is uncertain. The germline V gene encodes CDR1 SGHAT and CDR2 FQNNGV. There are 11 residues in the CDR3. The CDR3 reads CASSPYLGPNF. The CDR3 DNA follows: TGTGCCAGCAGCCCCTACCTGGGCCCAAACTTC.

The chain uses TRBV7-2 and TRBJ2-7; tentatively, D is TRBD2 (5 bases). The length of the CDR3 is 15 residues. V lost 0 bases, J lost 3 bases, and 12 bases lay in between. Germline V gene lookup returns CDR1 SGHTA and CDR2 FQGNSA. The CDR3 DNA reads TGTGCCAGCAGCTTAGCCCCTAGCTCGGTCTACGAGCAGTACGTC. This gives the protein CASSLAPSSVYEQYV.